This entry lists 11 T cell receptor beta chains sequenced from one sample in a study of Tregs in tolerant kidney transplant recipients. Clones were read by immunoSEQ multiplex PCR, and TCRdb kept only the in-frame ones, dropping some. The table records some 71,000 clones, approximately 88% of them present only once. The input for sequencing was CD4+ T cells from blood, taken before the transplant. The receptors derive from a human donor who received a combined kidney and bone marrow transplant.

The CDR3 DNA follows: TGTGCCAGCAGTTCCCCCGGGGGGGCATACACAGATACGCAGTATTTT. Protein: CASSSPGGAYTDTQYF. This chain connects TRBV6-5 to TRBJ2-3, with 8 positions matching TRBD2. The germline V gene has CDR1 MNHEY and CDR2 SVGAGI. This CDR3 is built from 16 residues. Trimming took 4 bases from V and 2 from J; bases not matched to a gene: 8.

In DNA, the CDR3 is TGTGCCATCAGTGGGGGACTACAATCGAATGAGCAGTTCTTC. Residues: CAISGGLQSNEQFF. The chain joins TRBV10-3 to TRBJ2-1, with 7 positions matching TRBD2. V shed 4 bases, J shed 7 bases, and the junction held 7 bases outside the gene matches. This CDR3 spans 14 amino acids. From germline, CDR1 is ENHRY and CDR2 SYGVKD.

This chain uses TRBV2 with TRBJ2-2; 7 positions match TRBD2. After removal of 9 bases from V and 7 bases from J, the junction contained 14 bases not matched to a gene. Per the germline V gene, CDR1 is SNHLY and CDR2 is FYNNEI. The CDR3 length is 15 residues. CDR3 nucleotides: TGTGCCAGTCAGGGACTATCCCCCTCGATCGGGGAGCTGTTTTTT. It yields the protein CASQGLSPSIGELFF.

V and J are TRBV2 and TRBJ2-2, with 11 positions matching TRBD2. CDR1 is SNHLY, CDR2 FYNNEI, per germline. This CDR3 has 16 amino acids. V was clipped by 6 bases and J by 4 bases; unmatched bases: 7. This chain's CDR3 is CASRVLAGGGTGELFF. DNA for the CDR3: TGTGCCAGCAGGGTTCTAGCGGGAGGTGGCACCGGGGAGCTGTTTTTT.

The chain recombines TRBV7-2 with TRBJ2-6; D is possibly TRBD2 (5 bases). Germline V gene data show CDR1 as SGHTA and CDR2 as FQGNSA. This CDR3 comprises 16 residues. Between the trimmed V and J ends, which lost 3 bases and 0 bases, there was a span of 9 bases. The CDR3 spells CASSFRGSSGANVLTF. Here the CDR3 DNA reads TGTGCCAGCAGCTTCCGGGGTAGCTCTGGGGCCAACGTCCTGACTTTC.

This sequence joins TRBV7-3 and TRBJ2-7; possible D gene TRBD1, 6 bases. This CDR3 has 13 residues. The V gene's germline CDR1 is SGHTA and CDR2 FQGTGA. V dropped 2 bases and J dropped 4 bases, with 9 bases sitting between them. The DNA for the CDR3 is TGTGCCAGCAGCTTAGGGACATATTACGAGCAGTACTTC. Residues: CASSLGTYYEQYF.

This clone has just one count. This rearrangement joins TRBV28 to TRBJ1-5, with 7 bases aligning to TRBD1. J was trimmed by 7 bases and V by 6 bases; bases with no gene match: 6. Germline CDR1 is MDHEN and CDR2 is SYDVKM. This CDR3 is 13 amino acids long. CDR3 sequence reads: CASRTQGPQPQHF. CDR3 bases: TGTGCCAGCAGAACACAGGGGCCCCAGCCCCAGCATTTT.

The chain is built from TRBV5-1 and TRBJ1-1, with a weak D call TRBD1 (6 bases). The germline CDR1 and CDR2 sequences are SGHRS and YFSETQ. The CDR3 is 14 residues long. V lost 1 base and J lost 5, with 12 bases in between. The CDR3 region is CASSLTGTKTEAFF. As DNA, the CDR3 is TGCGCCAGCAGCTTGACAGGGACAAAGACTGAAGCTTTCTTT.

This rearrangement joins TRBV28 to TRBJ1-2; possibly TRBD1 for D (6 bases). Germline V gene lookup returns CDR1 MDHEN and CDR2 SYDVKM. V was clipped by 2 bases and J by 4 bases, with 11 bases between them. CDR3 size: 14 residues. The CDR3 DNA sequence: TGTGCCAGCAGTTTACCCCCAGGGGTCTATGGCTACACCTTC. Translation: CASSLPPGVYGYTF.

The chain has TRBV30 and TRBJ1-3, with D possibly being TRBD1 (6 bases). The CDR3 contains 19 residues. The germline V gene has CDR1 GTSNPN and CDR2 SVGIG (reference sequence). Trimming stripped 2 bases from V and 0 bases from J, with 23 bases between. CDR3 nucleotide sequence: TGTGCCTGGAGTAAATGGGATTTCGGTGGGGACAACTCTGGAAACACCATATATTTT. It is translated as CAWSKWDFGGDNSGNTIYF.

This clone occurred a few times. This chain joins TRBV19 and TRBJ2-2; D is unclear. V was cut by 5 bases and J by 2 bases, with 9 bases left in between. The CDR3 has 14 amino acids. The germline gives CDR1 LNHDA, CDR2 SQIVND (reference sequence). The CDR3 here is CASSRTPNTGELFF. The CDR3 DNA is TGTGCCAGTAGTCGCACACCAAACACCGGGGAGCTGTTTTTT.